The 10 T cell receptor beta chains presented below share a single source sample, sequenced in a study of blood T cell repertoires in COVID-19. The protocol was immunoSEQ multiplex PCR, while the TCRdb copy is restricted to in-frame clones and leaves out a portion. This repertoire shows 350,000 to 450,000 clones, 80% to 90% found once; its top ten account for about 2.3%. Material: peripheral blood. The receptors stem from an older woman with COVID-19, enrolled during active disease.

V usage is TRBV5-1 and J usage is TRBJ1-1; tentatively, D is TRBD1 (5 bases). CDR1 and CDR2 from the germline V gene are SGHRS and YFSETQ. The CDR3 covers 15 residues. The V end lost 4 bases, the J end lost 4 bases, and 17 bases lay between the germline ends. CDR3: CASSGRAPGGTEAFF. The CDR3 nucleotides read TGCGCCAGCAGCGGACGGGCCCCCGGGGGCACTGAAGCTTTCTTT. The full variable domain, rest sourced from reference TRBV5-1 and TRBJ1-1, is KAGVTQTPRYLIKTRGQQVTLSCSPISGHRSVSWYQQTPGQGLQFLFEYFSETQRNKGNFPGRFSGRQFSNSRSEMNVSTLELGDSALYLCASSGRAPGGTEAFFGQGTRLTVV.

The chain combines TRBV18 with TRBJ1-5, with unresolved D. Germline-derived CDR1 and CDR2 are KGHSH and LQKENI. V was clipped by 2 bases and J by 5 bases, with 10 bases between them. This CDR3 region has 14 residues. Here the CDR3 DNA reads TGTGCCAGCTCACCAGGAGGGCTCCATCAGCCCCAGCATTTT. Protein sequence: CASSPGGLHQPQHF.

This clone was observed a handful of times. The chain combines TRBV6-2 or TRBV6-3 with TRBJ2-7; perhaps TRBD2 as D (6 bases). Germline CDR1 and CDR2: MNHEY and SVGEGT. Between the trimmed V and J ends, which lost 3 bases and 1 base, there was a span of 10 bases. This CDR3 contains 14 residues. Written as DNA, the CDR3 is TGTGCCAGCAGTTATGGGACTTTTTCCTACGAGCAGTACTTC. Protein sequence: CASSYGTFSYEQYF.

The rearrangement joins TRBV15 to TRBJ1-6; 9 nucleotides match TRBD1. With V trimmed by 0 bases and J by 10 bases, 7 bases remained unmatched. The germline V gene encodes CDR1 LNHNV and CDR2 YYDKDF (reference sequence). This CDR3 spans 16 amino acids. CDR3 DNA: TGTGCCACCAGCAGAGATCGTCAGGGGACAGGGTCACCCCTCCACTTT. Residues: CATSRDRQGTGSPLHF.

This clone appeared once. Since no conserved phenylalanine or tryptophan closes the CDR3, a read error is the likely cause. The limits of the CDR3 on the DNA are not certain, so only TCRdb's listed CDR3 is given. V is TRBV9 and J is TRBJ2-4; the table's D call, TRBD1, was not checked against the DNA. The CDR3 length is 13 residues, termini included. CDR1 is SGDLS and CDR2 is YYNGEE in the germline V gene. The CDR3 sequence is CASSSHSEGQLYL.

V gene TRBV28 combines with J gene TRBJ2-1; 8 bases line up with TRBD1. The CDR3 loop spans 11 amino acids. The germline V gene encodes CDR1 MDHEN and CDR2 SYDVKM. V lost 4 bases and J lost 12; bases outside the gene matches: 2. CDR3 protein: CASSWTGRQFF. In DNA form, the CDR3 reads TGTGCCAGCAGTTGGACAGGGAGGCAGTTCTTC.

The chain carries TRBV5-4 and TRBJ2-1; D possibly corresponds to TRBD2 (6 bases). Trimming cost V 4 bases and J 6 bases, with 14 bases left between them. This CDR3 region has 14 residues. Germline-derived CDR1 and CDR2 are SGHNT and YYREEE (reference sequence). The CDR3 sequence: CASSQNGLTNEQFF. CDR3 DNA: TGTGCCAGCAGCCAAAATGGACTAACCAATGAGCAGTTCTTC.

This chain links TRBV4-2 with TRBJ2-1; perhaps TRBD2 as D (5 bases). Per the germline V gene, CDR1 is LGHNA and CDR2 is YNFKEQ. V was trimmed by 4 bases and J by 6 bases, leaving 19 bases between them. The CDR3 totals 16 residues. CDR3: CASSPKLGHLGNEQFF. CDR3 bases: TGTGCCAGCAGCCCGAAACTAGGTCATCTCGGCAATGAGCAGTTCTTC.

This chain uses TRBV5-6 with TRBJ2-2, with 7 nucleotides matching TRBD2. V dropped 4 bases and J dropped 1; count of bases not matched to a gene: 4. CDR3 size: 15 residues. Looked up from germline, CDR1 is SGHDT and CDR2 is YYEEEE. CDR3 nucleotides: TGTGCCAGCAGCCAGGGACTAAGGAACACCGGGGAGCTGTTTTTT. It encodes CASSQGLRNTGELFF.

The chain recombines TRBV3-1 (or the pseudogene TRBV3-2) with TRBJ2-7, with TRBD1 matching 8 bases. With 4 bases clipped from V and 6 bases from J, the junction kept 8 bases outside the gene matches. The germline gives CDR1 LGHDT, CDR2 YNNKEL (reference sequence). CDR3 length: 14 amino acids. The CDR3 nucleotides read TGTGCCAGCAGCCCGGACAGGGATTTGTTCGAGCAGTACTTC. It translates to CASSPDRDLFEQYF.